One and the same sample provided the 17 T cell receptor beta chains below, sequenced in a study of blood T cell repertoires in COVID-19. TCRdb keeps only in-frame clones here, not all; method: immunoSEQ multiplex PCR. The sample has roughly 150,000 clones; under 90% are singletons. The sequenced material came from peripheral blood. The receptors shown here come from a woman older than 75 with acute or convalescent COVID-19.

This clone occurred once. V usage is TRBV10-3 and J usage is TRBJ1-3; TRBD1 is a possible D gene (6 bases). The ends were cut back, 4 bases at V and 2 bases at J, with 12 bases in the middle. Germline CDR1 and CDR2: ENHRY and SYGVKD. The CDR3 is 15 amino acids. CDR3 sequence reads: CAISGTGQTGNTIYF. CDR3 coding DNA: TGTGCCATCAGTGGAACGGGACAAACTGGAAACACCATATATTTT.

The gene calls are TRBV12-3 or TRBV12-4 and TRBJ1-1; no clear D gene. V gave up 8 bases and J gave up 4 bases, with 14 bases separating them. This CDR3 is built from 13 residues. The CDR3 region has the DNA TGTGCCAGCGGATCAGGTTTCGTCACTGAAGCTTTCTTT. Its translation: CASGSGFVTEAFF.

The CDR3 reads CASSSDRIDQPQHF. CDR3 nucleotide sequence: TGTGCCAGCAGCTCTGACAGGATTGATCAGCCCCAGCATTTT. The chain recombines TRBV2 with TRBJ1-5, with a weak D call TRBD1 (6 bases). The germline V and J ends were trimmed by 6 bases and 5 bases, with 14 bases remaining between them. CDR1 is SNHLY, CDR2 FYNNEI, per germline. The CDR3 contains 14 residues.

The chain is built from TRBV5-1 and TRBJ1-1, with no clear D. From germline, CDR1 is SGHRS and CDR2 YFSETQ. This CDR3 contains 17 residues. With 0 bases removed from V and 3 bases from J, the gap between germline ends came to 18 bases. The CDR3 spells CASSLGFGGPLYTEAFF. The CDR3 DNA is TGCGCCAGCAGCTTGGGCTTTGGAGGGCCTCTATACACTGAAGCTTTCTTT.

The CDR3 region is CASSDGPIDRGGTGELFF. For the CDR3, the DNA is TGTGCCAGCAGTGATGGTCCCATCGACAGGGGAGGCACCGGGGAGCTGTTTTTT. The chain uses TRBV2 and TRBJ2-2; 8 bases are shared with TRBD1. Per germline, CDR1 SNHLY and CDR2 FYNNEI. This CDR3 has 18 amino acids. The junction had 13 bases not matched to a gene; V was cut back by 3 bases and J by 4 bases. Together with reference TRBV2 and TRBJ2-2, the CDR3 gives the full variable domain: EPEVTQTPSHQVTQMGQEVILRCVPISNHLYFYWYRQILGQKVEFLVSFYNNEISEKSEIFDDQFSVERPDGSNFTLKIRSTKLEDSAMYFCASSDGPIDRGGTGELFFGEGSRLTVL.

This chain links TRBV7-2 with TRBJ1-2, with D perhaps TRBD1 (5 bases). Germline lookup yields CDR1 SGHTA and CDR2 FQGNSA. The germline V and J ends were trimmed by 4 bases and 4 bases, with 19 bases remaining between them. This CDR3 is 16 amino acids long. The CDR3 sequence is CASSSVLSGLIYGYTF. CDR3 bases: TGTGCCAGCAGCTCCGTTTTGTCGGGACTGATCTATGGCTACACCTTC.

CDR3 sequence (DNA): TGTGCCAGTAGTATATATGGGGACAGGGACACCGGGGAGCTGTTTTTT. Translation gives CASSIYGDRDTGELFF. V usage is TRBV19 and J usage is TRBJ2-2, with TRBD1 identical over 9 bases. CDR1 and CDR2 (germline): LNHDA, SQIVND (reference sequence). J lost 3 bases, V lost 2 bases, and 4 bases had no gene match. The length of the CDR3 is 16 residues.

The rearrangement links TRBV19 to TRBJ1-5; a weak D match, TRBD1 (5 bases). CDR1 LNHDA and CDR2 SQIVND come from the germline V gene (reference sequence). Trimming left V 6 bases short and J 6 bases short, with 15 bases between. This CDR3 has 14 amino acids. The CDR3 region is CASRSPGLGQPQHF. Here the CDR3 DNA reads TGTGCCAGTAGATCCCCAGGGTTAGGTCAGCCCCAGCATTTT.

V and J are TRBV27 and TRBJ1-1, with a possible D match to TRBD1 (6 bases). CDR3 length equals 12 residues. Germline V gene sequence: CDR1 MNHEY, CDR2 SMNVEV (reference sequence). V dropped 5 bases and J dropped 8 bases, with 12 bases sitting between them. The CDR3 loop reads CASSVYQGEAFF. CDR3 coding DNA: TGTGCCAGCAGTGTATACCAGGGGGAAGCTTTCTTT.

Only a few counts were recorded for this clone. The V gene is TRBV7-9, the J gene TRBJ2-5; TRBD1 might be the D (6 bases). The germline gives CDR1 SEHNR, CDR2 FQNEAQ (reference sequence). The CDR3 covers 16 residues. V was pared by 4 bases and J by 0 bases, with 15 bases between. The CDR3 nucleotides read TGTGCCAGCAGCTCTACCAAAACAGGGTACCAAGAGACCCAGTACTTC. This encodes CASSSTKTGYQETQYF. The variable domain in full, with the rest retrieved from reference TRBV7-9 and TRBJ2-5, is DTGVSQNPRHKITKRGQNVTFRCDPISEHNRLYWYRQTLGQGPEFLTYFQNEAQLEKSRLLSDRFSAERPKGSFSTLEIQRTEQGDSAMYLCASSSTKTGYQETQYFGPGTRLLVL.

The count of this clone is one. The chain couples TRBV7-8 to TRBJ2-5; 10 nucleotides line up with TRBD1. In germline, CDR1 is SGHVS, CDR2 FQNEAQ. This CDR3 spans 15 amino acids. Unmatched junction bases numbered 5, after V lost 5 bases and J lost 2 bases. The CDR3 region is CASSRDRGDQETQYF. The CDR3 nucleotides are TGTGCCAGCAGCCGGGACAGGGGCGATCAAGAGACCCAGTACTTC.

This clone was counted a few times. V and J are TRBV5-4 and TRBJ1-5; no reliable D call. The ends were cut back, 3 bases at V and 0 bases at J, with 13 bases in the middle. CDR1 SGHNT and CDR2 YYREEE come from the germline V gene (reference sequence). The CDR3 extends over 16 amino acids. CDR3 region: CASSSESEDSNQPQHF. The CDR3 DNA reads TGTGCCAGCAGCTCTGAGAGCGAAGATAGCAATCAGCCCCAGCATTTT.

This chain links TRBV4-1 with TRBJ2-5; tentatively, D is TRBD1 (6 bases). The CDR3 runs 16 residues. V was cut by 2 bases and J by 4 bases, with 17 bases left in between. Per germline, CDR1 MGHRA and CDR2 YSYEKL. The DNA for the CDR3 is TGCGCCAGCAGCCAAATTCCAGGGGCAAGTCGAGAGACCCAGTACTTC. The encoded protein is CASSQIPGASRETQYF.

This chain connects TRBV9 to TRBJ1-2; TRBD1 aligns across 11 bases. Germline V gene sequence: CDR1 SGDLS, CDR2 YYNGEE. CDR3 length: 13 residues. The J segment lost 6 bases and the V segment lost 6 bases, leaving 4 bases of the junction unmatched. CDR3 DNA sequence: TGTGCCAGCACTGGACAGGGGGCGCATGGCTACACCTTC. This encodes CASTGQGAHGYTF.

The chain links TRBV4-3 to TRBJ2-7; D is unclear. V was pared by 0 bases and J by 7 bases, with 16 bases between. The CDR3 is 15 residues long. The germline V gene has CDR1 LGHNA and CDR2 YSLEER. The CDR3 region is CASSQDPYPAREQYF. CDR3 bases: TGCGCCAGCAGCCAAGACCCTTACCCTGCGCGAGAGCAGTACTTC.

This clone was detected only a few times. The rearrangement uses TRBV7-9 and TRBJ1-2; 12 nucleotides agree with TRBD1. Germline lookup yields CDR1 SEHNR and CDR2 FQNEAQ (reference sequence). V lost 9 bases to trimming and J lost 6 bases; unmatched junction nucleotides: 14. The CDR3 contains 16 residues. The CDR3 sequence: CASDYTGTGGADGYTF. In DNA form, the CDR3 reads TGTGCCAGTGATTATACCGGGACAGGGGGCGCGGATGGCTACACCTTC. The variable domain in full, completed from reference TRBV7-9 and TRBJ1-2, reads DTGVSQNPRHKITKRGQNVTFRCDPISEHNRLYWYRQTLGQGPEFLTYFQNEAQLEKSRLLSDRFSAERPKGSFSTLEIQRTEQGDSAMYLCASDYTGTGGADGYTFGSGTRLTVV.

The J gene is TRBJ1-1, the V gene TRBV5-4; D is ambiguous. The length of the CDR3 is 15 residues. V was pared by 4 bases and J by 1 base, with 14 bases between. Germline V gene data show CDR1 as SGHNT and CDR2 as YYREEE (reference sequence). CDR3 sequence reads: CASSPTSSKNTEAFF. CDR3 bases: TGTGCCAGCAGCCCGACAAGCTCTAAGAACACTGAAGCTTTCTTT.